A selection of T cell receptor beta chains follows, all from one sample in a study of molecular identifiers for immune sequencing clone quantification. TCRdb re-derived calls from the PCR reads in MiXCR, one entry per CDR3 protein. The repertoire includes nearly 650,000 distinct CDR3 sequences, about 25% of them detected once, and about 0.84% sits in the top ten. Sample: naive CD8+ T cells from blood, with Jurkat cell RNA spiked in. The receptor set was obtained from a human donor in good health. Some libraries in this study had Jurkat cell RNA spiked in. The CDR3 runs from the conserved cysteine through the conserved F or W. A D gene is named only where the DNA matches it firmly. The size field is filled for only some rows; it gives once, few, many or a size class.

CASRQGQGIQPQHF,TGTGCCAGCAGACAAGGACAGGGCATTCAGCCCCAGCATTTT,TRBD1,TRBJ1-5,14,few,TRBV27
CASSLGPVDEQFF,TGTGCCAGCAGCTTAGGGCCCGTCGATGAGCAGTTCTTC,.,TRBJ2-1,13,.,TRBV7-9
CASSERLFMMGLYEQYF,TGTGCCAGCAGTGAACGCCTTTTCATGATGGGGCTCTACGAGCAGTACTTC,.,TRBJ2-7,17,few,TRBV2
CSAPGREAGSFYEQYF,TGCAGTGCTCCAGGGCGTGAAGCGGGAAGCTTCTACGAGCAGTACTTC,TRBD2,TRBJ2-7,16,many,TRBV20-1
CAWTTVGELFF,TGTGCCTGGACCACCGTGGGGGAGCTGTTTTTT,.,TRBJ2-2,11,.,TRBV30
CSVVRWDSHYEQYF,TGCAGCGTGGTGCGCTGGGACAGCCACTACGAGCAGTACTTC,TRBD1,TRBJ2-7,14,many,TRBV29-1
CASSTTRGTSGQYEQYF,TGTGCCAGCAGTACGACCCGTGGGACTAGCGGGCAGTACGAGCAGTACTTC,TRBD2,TRBJ2-7,17,.,TRBV7-9
CASSQAAGGYNEQLF,TGCGCCAGCAGCCAAGCAGCGGGGGGATACAATGAGCAGCTCTTC,TRBD2,TRBJ2-1,15,.,TRBV4-3
CASTVWDGGNEQFF,TGTGCCAGCACAGTTTGGGATGGGGGGAATGAGCAGTTCTTC,.,TRBJ2-1,14,.,TRBV27
CASSQDFFSSGGTKSTDTQYF,TGCGCCAGCAGCCAAGATTTTTTTTCAAGCGGGGGGACCAAATCAACAGATACGCAGTATTTT,TRBD2,TRBJ2-3,21,.,TRBV4-3
CASSFWTGYEQYF,TGTGCCAGCAGCTTTTGGACAGGGTACGAGCAGTACTTC,TRBD1,TRBJ2-7,13,many,TRBV11-2
CVIRGLAGEETQYF,TGTGTCATCAGAGGACTAGCGGGAGAAGAGACCCAGTACTTC,TRBD2,TRBJ2-5,14,.,TRBV10-3
CASTAWGQNTDTRYF,TGTGCCAGCACCGCCTGGGGACAGAACACAGATACGCGGTATTTT,TRBD1,TRBJ2-3,15,.,TRBV6-2/TRBV6-3
CASREGQGLPSYEQYF,TGTGCCAGCAGGGAAGGACAGGGCCTACCTTCCTACGAGCAGTACTTC,TRBD1,TRBJ2-7,16,.,TRBV6-1
CASSELAVYEKLFF,TGCGCCAGCAGTGAGCTCGCCGTTTATGAAAAACTGTTTTTT,.,TRBJ1-4,14,many,TRBV10-2
CASSPGVWHEQYF,TGTGCCAGCAGTCCGGGGGTCTGGCACGAGCAGTACTTC,.,TRBJ2-7,13,few,TRBV27
CSVRGREGLNTEAFF,TGCAGCGTTCGCGGCCGGGAAGGATTGAACACTGAAGCTTTCTTT,.,TRBJ1-1,15,many,TRBV29-1
CASSLPGGARFFYNEQFF,TGTGCCAGCAGTTTACCCGGCGGGGCCCGTTTTTTTTACAATGAGCAGTTCTTC,.,TRBJ2-1,18,few,TRBV27
CASIVVEGAAQPQHF,TGTGCCAGCATCGTGGTCGAGGGGGCGGCTCAGCCCCAGCATTTT,TRBD1,TRBJ1-5,15,.,TRBV6-1
CASSQRDHLSVAEAFF,TGTGCCAGCAGCCAACGGGATCATTTATCTGTCGCTGAAGCTTTCTTT,.,TRBJ1-1,16,many,TRBV4-2
CASSQGANTEAFF,TGTGCCAGCAGTCAGGGGGCCAACACTGAAGCTTTCTTT,TRBD1,TRBJ1-1,13,many,TRBV5-1
CASSHTGGFSSGRSTGELFF,TGTGCCAGCAGCCACACAGGGGGATTCTCTAGCGGGAGAAGCACCGGGGAGCTGTTTTTT,TRBD2,TRBJ2-2,20,few,TRBV7-9
CASSSGQLHQETQYF,TGCGCCAGCAGCTCCGGACAGCTACACCAAGAGACCCAGTACTTC,.,TRBJ2-5,15,.,TRBV5-1
CASSYSASGYTGELFF,TGTGCCAGCAGTTACTCTGCTAGCGGGTACACCGGGGAGCTGTTTTTT,TRBD2,TRBJ2-2,16,few,TRBV6-2/TRBV6-3
CASSQFHRASYNEQFF,TGCGCCAGCAGCCAATTCCACAGGGCCTCCTACAATGAGCAGTTCTTC,.,TRBJ2-1,16,few,TRBV4-3
CASSLAQGLDTEAFF,TGTGCCAGCAGCTTAGCACAGGGACTGGACACTGAAGCTTTCTTT,.,TRBJ1-1,15,many,TRBV7-9
CASSYSPSGGLTDTQYF,TGTGCCAGCAGTTACTCTCCTAGCGGGGGACTTACAGATACGCAGTATTTT,TRBD2,TRBJ2-3,17,many,TRBV6-6
CASSAGVGGTDTQYF,TGTGCCAGCAGCGCAGGGGTAGGTGGGACAGATACGCAGTATTTT,.,TRBJ2-3,15,few,TRBV7-3
CAWAASGGTDTQYF,TGTGCCTGGGCGGCTAGCGGGGGCACAGATACGCAGTATTTT,TRBD2,TRBJ2-3,14,.,TRBV30
CASSLSETGGWFDTQYF,TGTGCCAGCAGTTTATCTGAGACAGGGGGCTGGTTTGATACGCAGTATTTT,TRBD1,TRBJ2-3,17,many,TRBV28
CASSKEVPTGANQPQHF,TGTGCCAGCAGCAAAGAGGTGCCGACAGGGGCGAATCAGCCCCAGCATTTT,.,TRBJ1-5,17,.,TRBV21-1
CASKTLEKAHGYTF,TGTGCCAGCAAAACCCTCGAGAAGGCGCATGGCTACACCTTC,.,TRBJ1-2,14,.,TRBV7-9
CASSIFGGEQPQHF,TGTGCCAGTAGTATTTTTGGGGGGGAACAGCCCCAGCATTTT,.,TRBJ1-5,14,few,TRBV19
CASSEDLRQILKNTEAFF,TGTGCCAGCAGCGAAGACCTGCGACAGATCCTAAAGAACACTGAAGCTTTCTTT,.,TRBJ1-1,18,many,TRBV6-2/TRBV6-3
CASSFPPGTGNFEQYF,TGTGCCAGCAGCTTCCCACCCGGGACAGGGAACTTCGAGCAGTACTTC,TRBD1,TRBJ2-7,16,.,TRBV7-9
CASSQPAGGTQYF,TGTGCCAGCAGCCAACCGGCGGGAGGGACCCAGTACTTC,TRBD2,TRBJ2-5,13,.,TRBV3-1
CASSVGATNTEAFF,TGCGCCAGCAGTGTGGGGGCCACGAACACTGAAGCTTTCTTT,.,TRBJ1-1,14,.,TRBV10-2
CASSQRTGGQETQYF,TGTGCCAGCAGCCAGAGGACAGGGGGCCAGGAGACCCAGTACTTC,TRBD1,TRBJ2-5,15,.,TRBV7-8
CAWRTDNSLKDTQYF,TGTGCCTGGAGGACGGACAACTCTCTGAAAGATACGCAGTATTTT,.,TRBJ2-3,15,.,TRBV30
CSAPRGAEAFF,TGCAGTGCGCCCAGGGGCGCTGAAGCTTTCTTT,.,TRBJ1-1,11,many,TRBV20-1
CASSVTSALLADTQYF,TGTGCCAGCAGCGTGACTAGCGCCCTGCTTGCAGATACGCAGTATTTT,TRBD2,TRBJ2-3,16,few,TRBV9
CASSLEGNRGHSPLHF,TGTGCCAGCAGCTTAGAGGGGAACAGGGGGCACTCACCCCTCCACTTT,TRBD1,TRBJ1-6,16,few,TRBV11-2
CAISGDTDSTDTQYF,TGTGCCATCAGTGGGGACACCGATAGCACAGATACGCAGTATTTT,.,TRBJ2-3,15,many,TRBV10-3
CASSPLDTGELFF,TGTGCCAGCAGCCCTCTAGACACCGGGGAGCTGTTTTTT,.,TRBJ2-2,13,.,TRBV12-3/TRBV12-4
CASSQDRLDRNTEAFF,TGCGCCAGCAGCCAAGATCGGTTGGATAGGAACACTGAAGCTTTCTTT,.,TRBJ1-1,16,.,TRBV4-3
CASSNQRAAGEQYF,TGTGCCAGCAGCAACCAAAGGGCAGCGGGGGAGCAGTACTTC,TRBD2,TRBJ2-7,14,.,TRBV7-9
CASSPLSETYASYEQYF,TGTGCCAGCAGTCCCCTTAGCGAGACGTATGCCTCCTACGAGCAGTACTTC,.,TRBJ2-7,17,once,TRBV12-3/TRBV12-4
CAWSVGQGLQPQHF,TGTGCCTGGAGTGTAGGGCAGGGTTTACAGCCCCAGCATTTT,.,TRBJ1-5,14,few,TRBV30
CASSFSQYEQYF,TGTGCCAGCAGTTTCAGTCAGTACGAGCAGTACTTC,.,TRBJ2-7,12,few,TRBV12-3/TRBV12-4
CASSLGAGTGNQPQHF,TGTGCCAGCAGCTTAGGGGCCGGGACAGGGAATCAGCCCCAGCATTTT,TRBD1,TRBJ1-5,16,many,TRBV7-2